The T cell receptor beta chain described here comes from a study of shared T cell receptors in the human thymus. Sequencing used immunoSEQ multiplex PCR; TCRdb keeps in-frame clones, though not all of them. The table includes 700,000 or so clones, approximately 85% detected once. V was trimmed by 3 bases and J by 6 bases, leaving 8 bases between them. The CDR3 totals 13 residues. Germline CDR1 and CDR2: LNHDA and SQIVND (reference sequence). The same data also went into a second study, on human thymus T cells.

The sequencing sample was made of thymocytes. The TCR was taken from a girl under three years old with a congenital heart defect. The rearrangement links TRBV19 to TRBJ1-4; D is perhaps TRBD1 (6 bases). CDR3 bases: TGTGCCAGTAGTATGGCAGGGGATGAAAAACTGTTTTTT. Its protein product is CASSMAGDEKLFF.